Below are 17 T cell receptor beta chains sequenced from a single sample in a study of OX40 agonist ivuxolimab in advanced cancers. Assay used: immunoSEQ multiplex PCR; TCRdb lists only in-frame clones, some missing. Found here are about 35,000 clones, roughly nine tenths of them singletons; the top ten hold around 20%. The starting material was CD4+ or CD8+ T cells sorted from blood, obtained in a trial of the OX40 agonist ivuxolimab. The origin of the receptors is an adult with an advanced solid tumor such as melanoma, head and neck, liver or kidney cancer.

CDR3 nucleotides: TGTGCCAGCAGCTTAATGGACCCTCCCGGGGAGCTGTTTTTT. As protein: CASSLMDPPGELFF. V gene TRBV7-3 combines with J gene TRBJ2-2; D is uncertain. CDR3 length: 14 amino acids. The germline gives CDR1 SGHTA, CDR2 FQGTGA. V lost 1 base and J lost 6, with 9 bases in between.

The chain employs TRBV28 and TRBJ2-1, with 10 positions matching TRBD2. CDR1 and CDR2 from the germline V gene are MDHEN and SYDVKM. Trimming took 3 bases from V and 7 from J; bases not matched to a gene: 6. The CDR3 has 15 residues. Here the CDR3 DNA reads TGTGCCAGCAGTTTGAGGGGACTAGCGTCGAATGAGCAGTTCTTC. This translates into CASSLRGLASNEQFF.

The chain combines TRBV7-9 with TRBJ2-5; 8 bases align to TRBD2. The V and J ends lost 2 bases and 1 base, in that order; junction bases with no gene match: 15. The CDR3 contains 19 residues. CDR1 and CDR2 from the germline V gene are SEHNR and FQNEAQ (reference sequence). CDR3 region: CASSLPRLVGRVVQETQYF. The CDR3 nucleotides are TGTGCCAGCAGCTTACCCAGACTCGTCGGGAGGGTGGTCCAAGAGACCCAGTACTTC.

V usage is TRBV19 and J usage is TRBJ2-1; 12 bases align to TRBD2. The CDR3 runs to 15 residues. V trimming: 5 bases; J trimming: 8 bases; junction bases outside the gene matches: 7. Germline loops: CDR1 LNHDA, CDR2 SQIVND (reference sequence). CDR3: CASSWGLAGNYEQFF. CDR3 bases: TGTGCCAGTAGTTGGGGACTAGCGGGTAATTATGAGCAGTTCTTC.

This sequence joins TRBV5-5 and TRBJ1-2; D remains ambiguous. Trimming pared 0 bases from V and 8 bases from J, leaving 5 bases between. CDR1 and CDR2 (germline): SGHKS, YYEKEE (reference sequence). The CDR3 contains 11 residues. The CDR3 region is CASSLDWGYTF. The CDR3 nucleotides read TGTGCCAGCAGCTTGGATTGGGGCTACACCTTC.

The rearrangement uses TRBV4-1 and TRBJ2-7, with 10 bases fitting TRBD2. Per the germline V gene, CDR1 is MGHRA and CDR2 is YSYEKL. This CDR3 comprises 16 residues. Germline trimming cut 2 bases from V and 2 bases from J; bases unmatched to any gene: 6. CDR3 coding DNA: TGCGCCAGCAGCCAAAAAACCGGGACTAGCGCCTACGAGCAGTACTTC. It is translated as CASSQKTGTSAYEQYF.

The chain is built from TRBV4-2 and TRBJ1-1; no clear D gene. The CDR3 is made up of 13 amino acids. The germline V gene has CDR1 LGHNA and CDR2 YNFKEQ. V lost 5 bases, J lost 1 base, and 8 bases lay in between. Here the CDR3 reads CASSKTWNTEAFF. In nucleotides, the CDR3 is TGTGCCAGCAGCAAAACCTGGAACACTGAAGCTTTCTTT.

The chain employs TRBV27 and TRBJ2-7, with D unresolved. Deletions cut 6 bases from V and 1 base from J, with 10 bases between. The CDR3 has 13 amino acids. The V gene's germline CDR1 is MNHEY and CDR2 SMNVEV (reference sequence). The CDR3 DNA reads as TGTGCCAGCAGGCGGACGCTATCCTACGAGCAGTACTTC. This gives the protein CASRRTLSYEQYF.

The rearrangement links TRBV7-8 to TRBJ2-1; no definite D call. The germline V and J ends were trimmed by 5 bases and 6 bases, with 8 bases remaining between them. Per the germline V gene, CDR1 is SGHVS and CDR2 is FQNEAQ. The CDR3 has 12 amino acids. The CDR3 DNA sequence: TGTGCCAGCAGCCAGTCGAGCAATGAGCAGTTCTTC. Translating gives CASSQSSNEQFF.

In this sample, this clone turned up a few times. The chain has TRBV5-4 and TRBJ2-7; D might be TRBD2 (6 bases). V lost 4 bases to trimming and J lost 0 bases, with 14 bases between them. Germline-derived CDR1 and CDR2 are SGHNT and YYREEE (reference sequence). The CDR3 is 15 amino acids. In DNA, the CDR3 is TGTGCCAGCAGCCCGGGGGTATTTAGCTCCTACGAGCAGTACTTC. It codes for CASSPGVFSSYEQYF.

The chain is built from TRBV7-8 and TRBJ1-2; a possible D gene is TRBD1 (6 bases). This CDR3 contains 12 residues. V lost 3 bases to trimming and J lost 8 bases, with 10 bases between them. Germline V gene data show CDR1 as SGHVS and CDR2 as FQNEAQ. The CDR3 DNA is TGTGCCAGCAGCTTCGGGGGGGCCGGCTACACCTTC. Protein product: CASSFGGAGYTF.

The chain recombines TRBV11-3 with TRBJ2-1, with D tentatively TRBD1 or TRBD2 (5 bases each). Trimming left V 4 bases short and J 5 bases short, with 9 bases between. Germline V lookup: CDR1 SGHNT, CDR2 YENEEA. The CDR3 is 13 residues long. The CDR3: CASSSPGHNEQFF. CDR3 nucleotides: TGTGCCAGCAGCTCCCCGGGACACAATGAGCAGTTCTTC.

This chain connects TRBV2 to TRBJ2-1, with D possibly matching TRBD1 (6 bases). The ends were cut back, 3 bases at V and 8 bases at J, with 26 bases in the middle. CDR3 size: 18 residues. CDR1 is SNHLY and CDR2 is FYNNEI in the germline V gene. The CDR3 DNA reads as TGTGCCAGCAGTGATTCAGGGGTCCGAGGAGACATATTCGATGAGCAGTTCTTC. Protein: CASSDSGVRGDIFDEQFF.

V usage is TRBV19 and J usage is TRBJ2-7, with 8 bases lining up with TRBD1. J was trimmed by 3 bases and V by 9 bases; bases with no gene match: 4. Germline CDR1 and CDR2: LNHDA and SQIVND (reference sequence). The CDR3 loop spans 12 amino acids. The CDR3 DNA reads TGTGCCAGCTGGGACAGGATCTACGAGCAGTACTTC. As protein: CASWDRIYEQYF.

The V call is TRBV2, the J call TRBJ2-1, with unresolved D. There are 12 residues in the CDR3. Germline V gene data show CDR1 as SNHLY and CDR2 as FYNNEI. V dropped 6 bases and J dropped 4 bases, with 7 bases sitting between them. This CDR3 reads CASRDGYNEQFF. The CDR3 region has the DNA TGTGCCAGCAGAGACGGGTACAATGAGCAGTTCTTC.

This clone was counted once. This chain links TRBV28 with TRBJ1-2, with TRBD1 matching 7 bases. J was trimmed by 5 bases and V by 6 bases; bases with no gene match: 6. The germline gives CDR1 MDHEN, CDR2 SYDVKM. The CDR3 covers 13 residues. DNA for the CDR3: TGTGCCAGCAGCCTCCGGGACAGATATGGCTACACCTTC. Translation gives CASSLRDRYGYTF.

The chain uses TRBV2 and TRBJ2-7, with 7 positions matching TRBD2. Germline trimming cut 2 bases from V and 7 bases from J; bases unmatched to any gene: 17. The CDR3 consists of 17 residues. Per germline, CDR1 SNHLY and CDR2 FYNNEI. Here the CDR3 reads CASSEYERSGMFMEQYF. CDR3 nucleotide sequence: TGTGCCAGCAGTGAATACGAAAGGAGCGGGATGTTCATGGAGCAGTACTTC.